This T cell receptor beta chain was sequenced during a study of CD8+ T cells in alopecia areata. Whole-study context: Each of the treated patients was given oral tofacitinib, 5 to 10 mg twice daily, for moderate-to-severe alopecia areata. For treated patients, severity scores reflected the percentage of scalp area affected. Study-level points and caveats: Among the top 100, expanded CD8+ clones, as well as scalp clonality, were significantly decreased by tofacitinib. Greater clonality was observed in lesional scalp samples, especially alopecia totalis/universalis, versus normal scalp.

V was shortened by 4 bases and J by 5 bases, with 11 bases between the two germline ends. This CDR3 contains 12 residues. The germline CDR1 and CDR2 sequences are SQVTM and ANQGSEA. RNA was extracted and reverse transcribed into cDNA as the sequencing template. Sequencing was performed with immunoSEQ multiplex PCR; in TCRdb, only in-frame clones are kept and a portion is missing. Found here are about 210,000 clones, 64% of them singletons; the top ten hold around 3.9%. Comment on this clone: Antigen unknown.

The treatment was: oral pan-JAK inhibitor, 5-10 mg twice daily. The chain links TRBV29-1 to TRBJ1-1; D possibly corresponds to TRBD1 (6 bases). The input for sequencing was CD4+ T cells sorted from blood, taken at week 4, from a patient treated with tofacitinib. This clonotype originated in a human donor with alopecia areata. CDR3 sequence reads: CSVGGGTTEAFF. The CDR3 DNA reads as TGCAGCGTTGGAGGGGGGACGACTGAAGCTTTCTTT.